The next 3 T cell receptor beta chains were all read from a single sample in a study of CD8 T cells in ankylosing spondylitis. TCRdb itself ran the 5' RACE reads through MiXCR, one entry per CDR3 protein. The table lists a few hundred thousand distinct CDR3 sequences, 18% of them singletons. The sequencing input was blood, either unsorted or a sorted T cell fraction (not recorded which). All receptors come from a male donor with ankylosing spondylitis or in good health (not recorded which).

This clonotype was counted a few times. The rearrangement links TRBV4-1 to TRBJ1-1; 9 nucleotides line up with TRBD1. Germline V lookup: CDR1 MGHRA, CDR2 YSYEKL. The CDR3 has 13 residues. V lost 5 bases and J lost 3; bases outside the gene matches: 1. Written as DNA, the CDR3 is TGCGCCAGCAGCACAGGGGGCGACACTGAAGCTTTCTTT. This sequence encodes CASSTGGDTEAFF.

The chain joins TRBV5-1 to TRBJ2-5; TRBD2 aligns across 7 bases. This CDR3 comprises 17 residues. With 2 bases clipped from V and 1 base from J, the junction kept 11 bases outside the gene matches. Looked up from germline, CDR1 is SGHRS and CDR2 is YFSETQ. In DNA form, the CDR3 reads TGCGCCAGCAGCTTAACCTCCGGGACTACAATCCAAGAGACCCAGTACTTC. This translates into CASSLTSGTTIQETQYF.

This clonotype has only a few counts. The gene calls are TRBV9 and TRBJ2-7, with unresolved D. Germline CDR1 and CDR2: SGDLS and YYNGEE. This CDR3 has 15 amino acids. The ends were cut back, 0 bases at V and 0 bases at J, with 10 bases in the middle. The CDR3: CASSVDPSSSYEQYF. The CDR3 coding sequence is TGTGCCAGCAGCGTAGACCCAAGCAGCTCCTACGAGCAGTACTTC.